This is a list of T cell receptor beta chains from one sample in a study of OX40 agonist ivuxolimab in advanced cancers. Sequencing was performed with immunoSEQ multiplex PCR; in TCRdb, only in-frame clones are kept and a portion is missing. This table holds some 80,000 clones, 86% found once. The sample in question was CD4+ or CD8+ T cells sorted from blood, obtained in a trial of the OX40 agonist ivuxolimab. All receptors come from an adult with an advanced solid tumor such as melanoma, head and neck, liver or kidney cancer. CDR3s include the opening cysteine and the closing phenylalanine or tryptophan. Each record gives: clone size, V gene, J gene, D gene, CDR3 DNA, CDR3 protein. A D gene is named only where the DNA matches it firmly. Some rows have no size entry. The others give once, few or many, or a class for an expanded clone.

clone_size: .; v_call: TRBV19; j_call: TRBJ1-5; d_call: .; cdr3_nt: TGTGCCAGTAGTAGGGGGGCGGATAGCAATCAGCCCCAGCATTTT; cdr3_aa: CASSRGADSNQPQHF
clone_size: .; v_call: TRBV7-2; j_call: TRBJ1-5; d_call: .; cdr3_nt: TGTGCCAGCAGCTTAGTTCGTGGGGGCAATCAGCCCCAGCATTTT; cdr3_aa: CASSLVRGGNQPQHF
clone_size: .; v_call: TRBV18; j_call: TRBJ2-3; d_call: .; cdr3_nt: TGTGCCAGCTCAACCGAGGGCCTGACAGTTGTGGATACGCAGTATTTT; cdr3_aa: CASSTEGLTVVDTQYF
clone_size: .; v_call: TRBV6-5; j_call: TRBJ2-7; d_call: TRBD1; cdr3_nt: TGTGCCAGCAGTGCCCCGGGACAGGGGCCCTACGAGCAGTACTTC; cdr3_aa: CASSAPGQGPYEQYF
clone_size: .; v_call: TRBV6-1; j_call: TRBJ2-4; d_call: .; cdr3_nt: TGTGCCGGCCGAGGGGTCGGGAACATTCAGTACTTC; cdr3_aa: CAGRGVGNIQYF
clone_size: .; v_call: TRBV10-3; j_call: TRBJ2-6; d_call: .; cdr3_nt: TGTGCCATCTTTGATTACTCTGGGGCCAACGTCCTGACTTTC; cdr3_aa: CAIFDYSGANVLTF
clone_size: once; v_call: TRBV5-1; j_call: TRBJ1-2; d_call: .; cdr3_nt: TGCGCCAGCAGCTTGAAGCAGGGTGGATATGGCTACACCTTC; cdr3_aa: CASSLKQGGYGYTF
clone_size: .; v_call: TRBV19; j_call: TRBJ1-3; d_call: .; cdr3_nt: TGTGCCAGTAGTCTTCAGGGGTCCTTTCTCTCTGGAAACACCATATATTTT; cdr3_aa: CASSLQGSFLSGNTIYF
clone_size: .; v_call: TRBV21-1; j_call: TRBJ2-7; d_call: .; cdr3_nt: TGTGCCAGCAGCATCCGGGACGGCCCCAATCAATACGAGCAGTACTTC; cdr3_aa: CASSIRDGPNQYEQYF
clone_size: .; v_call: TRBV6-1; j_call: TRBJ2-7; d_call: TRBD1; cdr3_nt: TGTGCCACTACTACAGGGGTTAACTACGAGCAGTACTTC; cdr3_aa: CATTTGVNYEQYF
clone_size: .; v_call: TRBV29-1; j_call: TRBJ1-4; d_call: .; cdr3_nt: TGCAGCGGGACGGCGGAAGCTAATGAAAAACTGTTTTTT; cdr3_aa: CSGTAEANEKLFF
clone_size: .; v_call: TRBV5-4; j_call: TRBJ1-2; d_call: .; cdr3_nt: TGTGCCAGCAGCGTTGATGCTTCAGCTGGCGGCTACACCTTC; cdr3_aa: CASSVDASAGGYTF
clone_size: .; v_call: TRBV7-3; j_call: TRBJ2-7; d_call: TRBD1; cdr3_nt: TGTGCCAGCAGCTTAAAAGGCGGGACAGGGGCCGAGCAGTACTTC; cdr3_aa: CASSLKGGTGAEQYF
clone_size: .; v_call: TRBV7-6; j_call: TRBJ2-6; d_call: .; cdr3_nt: TGTGCCAGCAGCTTAGAAGCTGCGGAAACTGGGGCCAACGTCCTGACTTTC; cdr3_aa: CASSLEAAETGANVLTF
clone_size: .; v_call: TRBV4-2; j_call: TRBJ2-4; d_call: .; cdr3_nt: TGTGCCAGCAGCCAAGGAGGAACAGGGCAAAACATTCAGTACTTC; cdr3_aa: CASSQGGTGQNIQYF
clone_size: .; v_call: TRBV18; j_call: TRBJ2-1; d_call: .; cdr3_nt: TGTGCCAGCTCACCAAGGACAGACTCCTACAATGAGCAGTTCTTC; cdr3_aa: CASSPRTDSYNEQFF
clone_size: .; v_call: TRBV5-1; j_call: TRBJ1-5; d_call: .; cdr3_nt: TGCGCCAGCAGCTTGACAGGGTCGGGTAATCAGCCCCAGCATTTT; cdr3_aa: CASSLTGSGNQPQHF
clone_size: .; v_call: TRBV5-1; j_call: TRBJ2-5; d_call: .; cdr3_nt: TGCGCCAGCAGCGTAGGGCAAGAGACCCAGTACTTC; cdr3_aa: CASSVGQETQYF
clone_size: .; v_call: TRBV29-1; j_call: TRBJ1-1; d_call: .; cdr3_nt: TGCAGCGTTGGGAGGGTGGACACTGAAGCTTTCTTT; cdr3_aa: CSVGRVDTEAFF
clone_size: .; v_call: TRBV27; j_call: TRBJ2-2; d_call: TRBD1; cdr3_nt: TGTGCCAGCAGTATACCCCGGACAGGGGTCAACACCGGGGAGCTGTTTTTT; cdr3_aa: CASSIPRTGVNTGELFF
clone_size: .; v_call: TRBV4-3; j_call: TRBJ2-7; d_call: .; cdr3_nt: TGCGCCAGCAGCAGACACCAGGAGGGCTACGAGCAGTACTTC; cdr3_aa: CASSRHQEGYEQYF
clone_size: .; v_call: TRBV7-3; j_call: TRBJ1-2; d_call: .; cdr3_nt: TGTGCCAGCAGCCCTCAGACAGTAGCTAACTATGGCTACACCTTC; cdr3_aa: CASSPQTVANYGYTF
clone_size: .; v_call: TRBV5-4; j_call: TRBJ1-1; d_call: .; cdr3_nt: TGTGCCAGCAGCTCTTATCAGATAAACACTGAAGCTTTCTTT; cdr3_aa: CASSSYQINTEAFF
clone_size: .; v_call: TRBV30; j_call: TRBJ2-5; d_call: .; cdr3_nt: TGTGCCTGGAGTCGGCTAACTCAAGAGACCCAGTACTTC; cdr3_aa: CAWSRLTQETQYF
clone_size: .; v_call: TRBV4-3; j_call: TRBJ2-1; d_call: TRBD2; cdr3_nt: TGCGCCAGCAGCCAAGTACTAGCGTTCGATGATAGACGAAGCGATGAGCAGTTCTTC; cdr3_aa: CASSQVLAFDDRRSDEQFF
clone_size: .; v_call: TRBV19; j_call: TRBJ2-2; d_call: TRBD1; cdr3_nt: TGTGCCAGTAGCCCGCCGGGACAGGGGTGGACCGGGGAGCTGTTTTTT; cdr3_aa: CASSPPGQGWTGELFF
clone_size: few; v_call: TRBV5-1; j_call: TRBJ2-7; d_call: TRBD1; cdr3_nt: TGCGCCAGCAGCTCCGGGACAGGGGCATCGGACGAGCAGTACTTC; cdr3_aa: CASSSGTGASDEQYF
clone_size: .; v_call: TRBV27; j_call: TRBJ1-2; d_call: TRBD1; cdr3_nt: TGTGCCAGCAGGCCTGGGACAGGGTGGGGCTATGGCTACACCTTC; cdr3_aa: CASRPGTGWGYGYTF
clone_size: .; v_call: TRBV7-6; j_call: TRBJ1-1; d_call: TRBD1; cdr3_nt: TGTGCCAGCAGCTTATTAACCCACCCGGGACAGGGGTTACAGAACACTGAAGCTTTCTTT; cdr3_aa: CASSLLTHPGQGLQNTEAFF
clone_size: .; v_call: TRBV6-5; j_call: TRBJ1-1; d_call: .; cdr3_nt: TGTGCCAGCAGCCTCAGACCTAACACTGAAGCTTTCTTT; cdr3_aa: CASSLRPNTEAFF
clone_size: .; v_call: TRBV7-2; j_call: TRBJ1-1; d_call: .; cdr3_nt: TGTGCCAGCAGCTTAGGAGTGCTGAACACTGAAGCTTTCTTT; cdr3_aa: CASSLGVLNTEAFF
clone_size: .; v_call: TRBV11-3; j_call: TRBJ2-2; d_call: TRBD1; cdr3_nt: TGTGCCAGCAGCCCTATGCCGAGGACAGGGGACTTCACCGGGGAGCTGTTTTTT; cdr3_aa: CASSPMPRTGDFTGELFF
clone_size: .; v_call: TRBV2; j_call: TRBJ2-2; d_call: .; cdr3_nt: TGTGCCAGCAAGCCTCAGGGAGGATCCGGGGAGCTGTTTTTT; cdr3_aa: CASKPQGGSGELFF
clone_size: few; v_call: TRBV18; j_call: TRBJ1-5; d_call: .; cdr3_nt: TGTGCCAGCTCTCCGCCTCTAGGGACCCAGCATTTT; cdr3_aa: CASSPPLGTQHF
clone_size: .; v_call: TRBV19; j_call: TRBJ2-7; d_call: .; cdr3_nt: TGTGCCAGTAGTATAGGGACGGTTCGGGACGAGCAGTACTTC; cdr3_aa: CASSIGTVRDEQYF
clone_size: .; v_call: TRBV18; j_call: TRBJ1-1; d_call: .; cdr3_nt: TGTGCCAGCTCACCACCGAGGGACACGTACACTGAAGCTTTCTTT; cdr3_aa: CASSPPRDTYTEAFF
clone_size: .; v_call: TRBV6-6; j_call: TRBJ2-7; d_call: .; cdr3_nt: TGTGCCAGCAGTTATCCCGCAAAGGGTCGCGAGCAGTACTTC; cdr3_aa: CASSYPAKGREQYF
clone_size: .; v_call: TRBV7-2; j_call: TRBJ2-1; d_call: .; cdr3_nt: TGTGCCAGCAGCCATAGGCTAGGGAGCTCCTACAATGAGCAGTTCTTC; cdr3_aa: CASSHRLGSSYNEQFF
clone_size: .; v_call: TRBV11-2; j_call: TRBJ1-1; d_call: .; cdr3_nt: TGTGCCAGCAGCCCATATCAGGCGGACACTGAAGCTTTCTTT; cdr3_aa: CASSPYQADTEAFF
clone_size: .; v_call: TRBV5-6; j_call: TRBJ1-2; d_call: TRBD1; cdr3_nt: TGTGCCAGCAGGCTGGACAGGGGGCGGTCCTATGGCTACACCTTC; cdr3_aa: CASRLDRGRSYGYTF
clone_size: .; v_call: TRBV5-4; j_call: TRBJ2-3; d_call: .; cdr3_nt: TGTGCCAGCAGCTTTACAGCAACAGATACGCAGTATTTT; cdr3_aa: CASSFTATDTQYF
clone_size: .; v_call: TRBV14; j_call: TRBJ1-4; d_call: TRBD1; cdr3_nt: TGTGCCAGCAGCCGCAATACAGGGGGCCAAAATGAAAAACTGTTTTTT; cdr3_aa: CASSRNTGGQNEKLFF